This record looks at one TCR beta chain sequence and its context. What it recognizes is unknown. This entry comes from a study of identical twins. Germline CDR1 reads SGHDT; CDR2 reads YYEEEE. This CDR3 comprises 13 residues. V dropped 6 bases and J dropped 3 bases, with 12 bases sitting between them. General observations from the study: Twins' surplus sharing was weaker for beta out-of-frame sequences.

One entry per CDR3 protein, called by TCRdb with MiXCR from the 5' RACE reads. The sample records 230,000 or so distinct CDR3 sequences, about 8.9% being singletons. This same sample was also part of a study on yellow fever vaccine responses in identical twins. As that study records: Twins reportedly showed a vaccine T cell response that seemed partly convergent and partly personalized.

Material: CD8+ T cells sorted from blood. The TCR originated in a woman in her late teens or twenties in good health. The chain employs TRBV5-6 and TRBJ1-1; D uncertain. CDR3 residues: CASTGSDYTEAFF. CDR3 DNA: TGTGCCAGCACTGGCTCTGACTACACTGAAGCTTTCTTT.